The clone carrying this T cell receptor (beta chain) appeared many times. Its antigen remains unidentified. This sample was taken from a study of regulatory T cells in long-lasting Graves disease. Investigators prepared the TCR beta libraries by applying iRepertoire HTBI primers and Arm-PCR of CDR3 regions. In TCRdb, the multiplex PCR reads were re-called with MiXCR into one record per CDR3 protein. This repertoire shows hundreds of thousands of distinct CDR3 sequences, 15% to 20% found once; its top ten account for around 18%. Regarding the study as a whole: TRBV28, TRBJ1-2 and TRBJ2-5 emerged as the favored segments in persistent disease.

Time point defined: newly diagnosed GD, antithyroid drugs for less than 3 months. From PBMCs, RNA was extracted and then used to make the TCR library. CDR3 size: 14 residues. In germline, CDR1 is LNHNV, CDR2 YYDKDF (reference sequence). The ends were cut back, 3 bases at V and 0 bases at J, with 6 bases in the middle. These data also formed part of another study, on T cells in Graves' hyperthyroidism and ophthalmopathy. Per that paper: Not enrolled were patients with uncontrolled infection, other autoimmune disease, pregnancy or lactation. HTBI primers were the set used in a first-round RT-PCR of the TCR CDR3. Most expanded thyroid clonotypes above 0.001 recurred in blood.

The material sequenced was peripheral blood mononuclear cells (PBMCs), taken at new diagnosis, from a patient treated with antithyroid drugs. V and J are TRBV15 and TRBJ1-3, with D unclear. The source of this sequence is a woman in her 30s with Graves disease. CDR3 sequence (DNA): TGTGCCACCAGCAGGACGGTCTCTGGAAACACCATATATTTT. Translated, it gives CATSRTVSGNTIYF. Drawing the rest from reference TRBV15 and TRBJ1-3, the complete variable domain is DAMVIQNPRYQVTQFGKPVTLSCSQTLNHNVMYWYQQKSSQAPKLLFHYYDKDFNNEADTPDNFQSRRPNTSFCFLDIRSPGLGDTAMYLCATSRTVSGNTIYFGEGSWLTVV.